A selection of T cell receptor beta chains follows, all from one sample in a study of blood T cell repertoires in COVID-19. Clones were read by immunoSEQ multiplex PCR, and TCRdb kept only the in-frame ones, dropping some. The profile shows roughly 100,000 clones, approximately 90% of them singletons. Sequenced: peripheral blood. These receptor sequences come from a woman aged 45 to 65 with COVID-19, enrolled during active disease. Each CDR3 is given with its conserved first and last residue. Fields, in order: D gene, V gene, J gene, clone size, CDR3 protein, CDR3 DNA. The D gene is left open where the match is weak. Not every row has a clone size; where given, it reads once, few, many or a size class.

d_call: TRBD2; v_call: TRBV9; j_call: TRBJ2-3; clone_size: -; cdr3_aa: CASSPRPSGSPGGDTQYF; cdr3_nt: TGTGCCAGCAGCCCCCGGCCTAGCGGGTCCCCGGGGGGAGATACGCAGTATTTT
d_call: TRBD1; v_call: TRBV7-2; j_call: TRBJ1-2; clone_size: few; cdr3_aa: CASSLGQGFGYTF; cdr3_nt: TGTGCCAGCAGCTTAGGACAGGGTTTTGGCTACACCTTC
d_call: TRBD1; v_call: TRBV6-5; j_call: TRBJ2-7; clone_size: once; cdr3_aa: CASVFGQGAHEQYF; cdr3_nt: TGTGCCAGCGTTTTCGGACAGGGCGCCCACGAGCAGTACTTC
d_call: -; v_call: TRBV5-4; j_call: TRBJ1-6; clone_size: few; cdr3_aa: CASSAPGLGASPLHF; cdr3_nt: TGTGCCAGCAGCGCCCCGGGCTTGGGGGCTTCACCCCTCCACTTT
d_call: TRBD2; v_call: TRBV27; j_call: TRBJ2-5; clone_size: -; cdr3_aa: CASSLSPRGDQETQYF; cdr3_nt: TGTGCCAGCAGTTTATCTCCGCGGGGGGACCAAGAGACCCAGTACTTC
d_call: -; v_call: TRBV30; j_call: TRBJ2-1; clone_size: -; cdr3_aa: CAWSVDNEQFF; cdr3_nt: TGTGCCTGGAGTGTCGACAATGAGCAGTTCTTC
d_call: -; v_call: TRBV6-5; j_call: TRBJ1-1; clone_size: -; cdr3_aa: CASTYFEEAFF; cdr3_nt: TGTGCCAGCACTTACTTCGAGGAGGCTTTCTTT
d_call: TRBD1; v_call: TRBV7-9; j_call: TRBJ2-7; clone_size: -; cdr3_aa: CASSPSDRVYEQYF; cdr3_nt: TGTGCCAGCAGCCCATCTGACAGGGTCTACGAGCAGTACTTC
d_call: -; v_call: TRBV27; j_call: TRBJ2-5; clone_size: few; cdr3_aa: CASSLYNRETQYF; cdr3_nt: TGTGCCAGCAGTTTATATAACAGGGAGACCCAGTACTTC
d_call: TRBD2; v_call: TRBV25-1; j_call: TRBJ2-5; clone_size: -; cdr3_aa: CASSEWRAGVRETQYF; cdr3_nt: TGTGCCAGCAGTGAATGGAGAGCGGGGGTCCGAGAGACCCAGTACTTC
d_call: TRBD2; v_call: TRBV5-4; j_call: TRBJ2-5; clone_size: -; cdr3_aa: CASSGGLAGDVETQYF; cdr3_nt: TGTGCCAGCAGCGGAGGACTAGCGGGGGACGTAGAGACCCAGTACTTC
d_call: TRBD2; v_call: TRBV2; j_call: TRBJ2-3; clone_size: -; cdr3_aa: CASSEASGGAADTQYF; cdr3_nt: TGTGCCAGCAGTGAAGCTAGCGGGGGGGCGGCAGATACGCAGTATTTT
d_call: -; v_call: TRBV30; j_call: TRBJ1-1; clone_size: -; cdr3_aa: CAWTPINMMGTEAFF; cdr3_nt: TGTGCCTGGACTCCCATTAATATGATGGGGACAGAAGCTTTCTTT
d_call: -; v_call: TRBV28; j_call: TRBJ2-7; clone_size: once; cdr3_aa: CASTTGTYEQYF; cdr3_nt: TGTGCCAGCACAACCGGGACCTACGAGCAGTACTTC
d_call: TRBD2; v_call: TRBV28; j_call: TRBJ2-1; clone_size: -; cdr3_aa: CASSSGTMPGEQFF; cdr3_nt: TGTGCCAGCAGTTCCGGGACTATGCCTGGGGAGCAGTTCTTC
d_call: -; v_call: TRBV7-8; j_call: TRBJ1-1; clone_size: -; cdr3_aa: CASSLVRAGVSEAFF; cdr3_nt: TGTGCCAGCAGCTTAGTGAGGGCGGGGGTGAGTGAAGCTTTCTTT
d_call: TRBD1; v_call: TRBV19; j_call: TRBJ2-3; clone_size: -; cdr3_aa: CASSMGDRADTQYF; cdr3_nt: TGTGCCAGTAGTATGGGAGACAGGGCAGATACGCAGTATTTT
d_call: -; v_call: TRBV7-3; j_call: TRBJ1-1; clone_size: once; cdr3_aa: CASSPTMGGANTEAFF; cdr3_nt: TGTGCCAGCAGCCCGACGATGGGAGGGGCGAACACTGAAGCTTTCTTT
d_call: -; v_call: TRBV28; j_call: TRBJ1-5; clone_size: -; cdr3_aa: CASSLTESNQPQHF; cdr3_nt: TGTGCCAGCAGTTTGACGGAGAGCAATCAGCCCCAGCATTTT
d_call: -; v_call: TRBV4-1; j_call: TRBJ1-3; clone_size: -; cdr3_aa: CASSQVEAAASSGNTIYF; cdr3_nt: TGCGCCAGCAGCCAGGTAGAGGCGGCGGCTAGCTCTGGAAACACCATATATTTT
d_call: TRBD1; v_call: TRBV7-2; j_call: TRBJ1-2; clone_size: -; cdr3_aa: CASSLGQFYGYTF; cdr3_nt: TGTGCCAGCAGCTTGGGACAGTTCTATGGCTACACCTTC
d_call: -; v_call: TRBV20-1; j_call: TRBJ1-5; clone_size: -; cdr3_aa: CSASSGTNQPQHF; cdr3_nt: TGCAGTGCTAGTTCCGGTACTAATCAGCCCCAGCATTTT
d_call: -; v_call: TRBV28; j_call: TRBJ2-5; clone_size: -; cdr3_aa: CASSFRETQYF; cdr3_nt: TGTGCCAGCAGCTTTCGAGAGACCCAGTACTTC
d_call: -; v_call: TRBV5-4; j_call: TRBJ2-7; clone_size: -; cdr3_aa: CASSPTSSYEQYF; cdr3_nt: TGTGCCAGCAGCCCCACAAGCTCCTACGAGCAGTACTTC
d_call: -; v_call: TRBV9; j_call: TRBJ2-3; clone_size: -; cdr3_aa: CASSRQPTDTQYF; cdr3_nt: TGTGCCAGCAGCAGACAGCCCACAGATACGCAGTATTTT
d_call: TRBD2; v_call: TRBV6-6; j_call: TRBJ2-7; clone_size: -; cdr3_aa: CASSETSGAYEQYF; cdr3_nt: TGTGCCAGCAGTGAGACTAGCGGGGCCTACGAGCAGTACTTC
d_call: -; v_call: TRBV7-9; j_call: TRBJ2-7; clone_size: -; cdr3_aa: CASSPGSEQYF; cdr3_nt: TGTGCCAGCAGCCCGGGGAGCGAGCAGTACTTC
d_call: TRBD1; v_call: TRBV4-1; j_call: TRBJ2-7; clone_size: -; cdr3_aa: CASSQVDRVRNEQYF; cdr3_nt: TGCGCCAGCAGCCAAGTGGACAGGGTCAGGAACGAGCAGTACTTC
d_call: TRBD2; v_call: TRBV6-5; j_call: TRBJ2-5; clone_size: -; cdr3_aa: CASSSGGKETQYF; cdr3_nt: TGTGCCAGCTCTAGCGGGGGGAAAGAGACCCAGTACTTC
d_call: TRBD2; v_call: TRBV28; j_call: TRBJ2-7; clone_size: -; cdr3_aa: CASSLKVAGGLEQYF; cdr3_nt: TGTGCCAGCAGTTTAAAGGTAGCGGGGGGGCTCGAGCAGTACTTC
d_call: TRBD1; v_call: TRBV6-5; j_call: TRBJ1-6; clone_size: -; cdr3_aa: CATSRDRLNSPLHF; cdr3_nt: TGTGCCACCTCTCGGGACAGGCTTAATTCACCCCTCCACTTT
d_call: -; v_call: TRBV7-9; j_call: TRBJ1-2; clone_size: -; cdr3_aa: CASSTRAGEDYGYTF; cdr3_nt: TGTGCCAGCAGCACCAGAGCGGGGGAGGACTATGGCTACACCTTC
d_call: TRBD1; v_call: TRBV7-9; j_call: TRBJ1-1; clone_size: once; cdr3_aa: CASPAQGAVDTEAFF; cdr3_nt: TGTGCCAGCCCAGCCCAGGGGGCGGTGGACACTGAAGCTTTCTTT
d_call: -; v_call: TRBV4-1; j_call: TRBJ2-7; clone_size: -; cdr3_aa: CASSQMGGIPYEQYF; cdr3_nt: TGCGCCAGCAGCCAAATGGGAGGTATACCCTACGAGCAGTACTTC
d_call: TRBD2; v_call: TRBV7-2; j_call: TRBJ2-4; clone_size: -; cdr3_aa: CASSLGGLAVTKNIQYF; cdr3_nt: TGTGCCAGCAGCTTAGGGGGACTAGCGGTGACAAAAAACATTCAGTACTTC
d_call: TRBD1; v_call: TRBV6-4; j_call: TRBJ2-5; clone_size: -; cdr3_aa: CARGQAQETQYF; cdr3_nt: TGTGCCAGAGGACAGGCCCAAGAGACCCAGTACTTC